This is a list of T cell receptor beta chains from one sample in a study of cytomegalovirus exposure and HLA in healthy donors. TCRdb's table, derived via immunoSEQ multiplex PCR, lists solely in-frame clones and lacks some. The sample shows approximately 180,000 clones, 81% of them seen only once. Specimen: PBMCs. Receptors were obtained from a man younger than 30 in good health and CMV-seronegative. CDR3s leave out the opening cysteine and the closing phenylalanine or tryptophan. A D gene is named only where the DNA matches it firmly.

v_call	j_call	d_call	cdr3_aa
TRBV29-1	TRBJ1-1	.	SVDRNTEAF
TRBV19	TRBJ1-5	.	ASSINAGANQPQH
TRBV25-1	TRBJ2-3	.	ASSDEGEGTDTQY
TRBV18	TRBJ1-1	.	ASSPVQGGNTEAF
TRBV6-5	TRBJ1-4	.	ASSGGDIGEKLF
TRBV2	TRBJ2-3	.	ASSENTMVTDTQY
TRBV9	TRBJ2-2	TRBD2	ASSVPSKREAGELF
TRBV25-1	TRBJ2-7	.	ASSRGEQY
TRBV15	TRBJ1-1	.	ATSRVAGRTTEAF
TRBV11-3	TRBJ2-1	TRBD2	ASSPSASGSYEQF
TRBV7-2	TRBJ2-7	TRBD1	ASSATGTGAYEQY
TRBV5-6	.	TRBD2	ASSLLAGVYEQY
TRBV2	TRBJ2-5	.	ASTMVRQETQY
TRBV5-4	TRBJ1-2	TRBD1	ASSKDRVDGYT
TRBV7-8	TRBJ2-5	.	ASSPGTYQETQY
TRBV13	TRBJ1-2	.	ASSSTGRDGYT
TRBV10-3	.	.	AISESFEQY
TRBV5-1	TRBJ2-5	TRBD2	ASSQTTSGRPGTQY
TRBV9	TRBJ2-1	TRBD2	ASSFRTSPSNEQF
TRBV2	TRBJ1-2	.	ASSATGVSGYT
TRBV7-9	TRBJ1-4	.	ASSLGQGQKLF
TRBV7-3	TRBJ2-7	.	ASSPSVGSYEQY
TRBV5-1	TRBJ2-1	TRBD2	ASSFSGSSYNEQF
TRBV7-3	TRBJ2-2	TRBD1	ASSSSTGGGTGELF
TRBV4-3	TRBJ2-1	.	ASSQDLAGASYNEQF
TRBV5-1	TRBJ2-1	TRBD2	ASSLELAGPRDEQF
TRBV4-3	TRBJ2-7	.	ASSIGADYEQY
TRBV9	TRBJ1-5	.	ASSVGGDASSNQPQH
TRBV4-3	TRBJ2-2	TRBD2	ASSRSSLGGSTGELF
TRBV9	TRBJ2-2	TRBD1	ASSPLRGQIGELF
TRBV7-2	TRBJ1-1	.	ASSLAVPRGTEAF
TRBV11-2	.	TRBD2	ASNHRLAGTYEQY
TRBV11-2	TRBJ2-6	.	ASSSRRVDVLT
TRBV7-6	TRBJ1-1	.	ASSSGGHTEAF